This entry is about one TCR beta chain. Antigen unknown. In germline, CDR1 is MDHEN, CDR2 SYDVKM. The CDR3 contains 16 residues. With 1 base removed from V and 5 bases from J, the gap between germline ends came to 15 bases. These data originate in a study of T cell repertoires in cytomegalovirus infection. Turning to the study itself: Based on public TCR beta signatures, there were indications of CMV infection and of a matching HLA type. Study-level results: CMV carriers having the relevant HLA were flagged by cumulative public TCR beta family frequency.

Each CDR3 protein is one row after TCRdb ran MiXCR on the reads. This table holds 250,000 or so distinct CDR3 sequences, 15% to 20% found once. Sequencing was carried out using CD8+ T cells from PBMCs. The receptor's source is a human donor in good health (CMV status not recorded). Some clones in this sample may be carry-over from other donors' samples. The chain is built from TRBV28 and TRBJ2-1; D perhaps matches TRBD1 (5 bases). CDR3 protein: CASSLYRRIPHNEQFF. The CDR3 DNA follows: TGTGCCAGCAGTTTATACAGGCGAATTCCCCACAATGAGCAGTTCTTC.